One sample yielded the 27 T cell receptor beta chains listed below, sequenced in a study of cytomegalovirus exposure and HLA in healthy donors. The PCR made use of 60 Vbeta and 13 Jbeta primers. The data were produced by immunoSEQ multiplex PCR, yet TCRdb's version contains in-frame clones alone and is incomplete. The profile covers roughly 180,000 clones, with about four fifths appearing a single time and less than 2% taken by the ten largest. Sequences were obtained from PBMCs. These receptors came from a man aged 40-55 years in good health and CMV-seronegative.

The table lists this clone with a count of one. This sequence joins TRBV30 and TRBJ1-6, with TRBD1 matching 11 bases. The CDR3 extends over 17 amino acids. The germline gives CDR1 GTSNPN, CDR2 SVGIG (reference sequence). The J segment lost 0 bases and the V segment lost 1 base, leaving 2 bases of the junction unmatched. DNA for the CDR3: TGTGCCTGGAGTGGGGACAGGGGGAGCTCCTATAATTCACCCCTCCACTTT. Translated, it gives CAWSGDRGSSYNSPLHF.

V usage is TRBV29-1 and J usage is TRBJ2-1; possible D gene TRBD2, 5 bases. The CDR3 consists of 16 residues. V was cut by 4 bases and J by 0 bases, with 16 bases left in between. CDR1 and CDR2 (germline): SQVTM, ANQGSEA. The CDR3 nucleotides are TGCAGCGTTGTAAGGAGTAGCGATAGCTCCTACAATGAGCAGTTCTTC. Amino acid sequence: CSVVRSSDSSYNEQFF.

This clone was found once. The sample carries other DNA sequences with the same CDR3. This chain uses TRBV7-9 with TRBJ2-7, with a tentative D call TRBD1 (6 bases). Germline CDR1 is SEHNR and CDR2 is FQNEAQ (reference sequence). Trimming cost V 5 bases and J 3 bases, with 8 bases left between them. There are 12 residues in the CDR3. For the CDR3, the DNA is TGTGCCAGCAGCCTGACAGGCTACGAGCAGTACTTC. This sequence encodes CASSLTGYEQYF.

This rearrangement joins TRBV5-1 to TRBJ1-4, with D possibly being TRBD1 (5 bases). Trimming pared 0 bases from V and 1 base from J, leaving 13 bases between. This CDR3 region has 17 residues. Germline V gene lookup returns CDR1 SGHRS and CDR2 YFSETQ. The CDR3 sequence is CASSLASGLGTNEKLFF. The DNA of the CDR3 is TGCGCCAGCAGCTTGGCCTCAGGGTTGGGAACTAATGAAAAACTGTTTTTT.

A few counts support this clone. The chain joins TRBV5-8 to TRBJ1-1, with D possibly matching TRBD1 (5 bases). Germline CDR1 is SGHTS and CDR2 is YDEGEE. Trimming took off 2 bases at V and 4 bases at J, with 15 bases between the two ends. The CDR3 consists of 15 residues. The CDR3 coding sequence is TGTGCCAGCAGCTTACGGAGCTTGGGGGGCACTGAAGCTTTCTTT. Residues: CASSLRSLGGTEAFF.

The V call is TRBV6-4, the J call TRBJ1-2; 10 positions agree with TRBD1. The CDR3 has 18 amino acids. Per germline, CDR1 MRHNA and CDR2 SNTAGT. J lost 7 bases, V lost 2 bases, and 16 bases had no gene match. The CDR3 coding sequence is TGTGCCAGCAGTGACGGGAGGGGACAGGGGCTTGCGTTTGGTGGCTACACCTTC. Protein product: CASSDGRGQGLAFGGYTF.

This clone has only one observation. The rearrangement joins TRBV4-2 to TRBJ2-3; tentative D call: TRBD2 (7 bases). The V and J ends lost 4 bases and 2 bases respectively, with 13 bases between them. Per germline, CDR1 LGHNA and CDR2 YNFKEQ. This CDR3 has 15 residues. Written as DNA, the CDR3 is TGTGCCAGCAGCCCGGCGGGGGCCCTCACAGATACGCAGTATTTT. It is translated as CASSPAGALTDTQYF.

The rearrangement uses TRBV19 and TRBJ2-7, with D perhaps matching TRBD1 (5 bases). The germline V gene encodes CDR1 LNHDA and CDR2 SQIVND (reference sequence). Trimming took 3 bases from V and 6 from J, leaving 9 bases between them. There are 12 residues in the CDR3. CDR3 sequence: CASSMETAEQYF. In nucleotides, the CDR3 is TGTGCCAGTAGTATGGAGACAGCCGAGCAGTACTTC.

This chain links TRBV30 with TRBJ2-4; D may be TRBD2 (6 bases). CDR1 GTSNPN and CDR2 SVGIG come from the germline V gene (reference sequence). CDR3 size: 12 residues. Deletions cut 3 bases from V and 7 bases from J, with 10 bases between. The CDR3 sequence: CAWSPSGNIQYF. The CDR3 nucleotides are TGTGCCTGGAGCCCCAGCGGGAACATTCAGTACTTC.

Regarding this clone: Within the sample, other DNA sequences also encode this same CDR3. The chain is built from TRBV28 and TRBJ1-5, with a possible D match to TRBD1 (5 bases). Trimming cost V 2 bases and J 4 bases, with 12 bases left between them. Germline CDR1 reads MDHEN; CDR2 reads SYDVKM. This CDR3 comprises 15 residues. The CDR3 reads CASSLRGGGNQPQHF. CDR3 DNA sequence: TGTGCCAGCAGTTTAAGGGGAGGCGGGAATCAGCCCCAGCATTTT.

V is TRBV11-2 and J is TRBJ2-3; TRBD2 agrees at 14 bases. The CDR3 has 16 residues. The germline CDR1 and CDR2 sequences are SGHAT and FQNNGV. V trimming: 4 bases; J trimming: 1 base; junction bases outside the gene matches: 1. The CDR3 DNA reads TGTGCCAGCAGCTCGGGACTAGCGGGGGGCACAGATACGCAGTATTTT. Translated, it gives CASSSGLAGGTDTQYF.

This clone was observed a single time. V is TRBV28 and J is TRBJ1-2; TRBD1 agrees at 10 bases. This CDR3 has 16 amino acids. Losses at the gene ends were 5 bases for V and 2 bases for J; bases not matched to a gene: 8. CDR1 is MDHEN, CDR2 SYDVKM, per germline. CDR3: CASSIDPGQGNYGYTF. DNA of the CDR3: TGTGCCAGCAGTATCGACCCGGGACAGGGGAACTATGGCTACACCTTC.

The DNA of the CDR3 is TGTGCCAGCTCACCACTACAGCCGAACACCGGGGAGCTGTTTTTT. This translates into CASSPLQPNTGELFF. This chain connects TRBV18 to TRBJ2-2; no clear D. Germline CDR1 and CDR2: KGHSH and LQKENI. V was pared by 1 base and J by 0 bases, with 6 bases between. The CDR3 has 15 residues.

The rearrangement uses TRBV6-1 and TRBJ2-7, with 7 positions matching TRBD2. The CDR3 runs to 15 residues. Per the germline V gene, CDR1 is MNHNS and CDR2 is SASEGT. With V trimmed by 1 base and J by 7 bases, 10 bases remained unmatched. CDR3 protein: CASSEGGGRVKEQYF. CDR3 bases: TGTGCCAGCAGTGAAGGGGGAGGGCGGGTTAAAGAGCAGTACTTC.

CDR3 nucleotides: TGTGCCAGCTCACCAGGACAGTTCCACGAGCAGTACTTC. It translates to CASSPGQFHEQYF. The V call is TRBV18, the J call TRBJ2-7; D perhaps matches TRBD1 (6 bases). The CDR3 is made up of 13 amino acids. The ends were cut back, 2 bases at V and 5 bases at J, with 10 bases in the middle. Germline-derived CDR1 and CDR2 are KGHSH and LQKENI.

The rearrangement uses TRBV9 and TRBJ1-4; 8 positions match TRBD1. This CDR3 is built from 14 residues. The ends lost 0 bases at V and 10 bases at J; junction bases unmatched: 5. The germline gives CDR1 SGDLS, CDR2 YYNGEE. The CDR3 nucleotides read TGTGCCAGCAGCGTAGCTACAGGGGGGCGAAAACTGTTTTTT. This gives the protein CASSVATGGRKLFF.

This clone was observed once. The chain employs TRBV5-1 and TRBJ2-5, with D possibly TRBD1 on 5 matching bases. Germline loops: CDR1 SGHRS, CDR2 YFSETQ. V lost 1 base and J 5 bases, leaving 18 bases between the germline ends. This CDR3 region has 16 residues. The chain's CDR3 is CASSLYPPKGPETQYF. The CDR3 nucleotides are TGCGCCAGCAGCTTGTACCCCCCCAAGGGGCCGGAGACCCAGTACTTC.

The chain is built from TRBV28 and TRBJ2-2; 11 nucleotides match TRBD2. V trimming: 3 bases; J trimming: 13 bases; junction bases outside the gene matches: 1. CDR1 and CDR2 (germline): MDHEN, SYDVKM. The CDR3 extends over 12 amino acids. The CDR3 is CASSFLAGGLFF. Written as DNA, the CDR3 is TGTGCCAGCAGTTTTCTAGCGGGAGGGCTGTTTTTT.

This chain's CDR3 is CASSSRGTDTQYF. The CDR3 region has the DNA TGTGCCAGCAGCTCTCGGGGCACAGATACGCAGTATTTT. The V call is TRBV5-6, the J call TRBJ2-3; D remains ambiguous. CDR1 and CDR2 from the germline V gene are SGHDT and YYEEEE. The V end was cut by 3 bases, the J end by 1 base, with 6 bases between. This CDR3 is 13 amino acids long.

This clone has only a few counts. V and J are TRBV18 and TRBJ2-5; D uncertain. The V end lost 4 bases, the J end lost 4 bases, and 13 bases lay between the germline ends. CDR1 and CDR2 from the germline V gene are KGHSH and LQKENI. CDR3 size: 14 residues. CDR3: CASSHAGSGETQYF. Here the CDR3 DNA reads TGTGCCAGCTCACATGCTGGCTCAGGAGAGACCCAGTACTTC.

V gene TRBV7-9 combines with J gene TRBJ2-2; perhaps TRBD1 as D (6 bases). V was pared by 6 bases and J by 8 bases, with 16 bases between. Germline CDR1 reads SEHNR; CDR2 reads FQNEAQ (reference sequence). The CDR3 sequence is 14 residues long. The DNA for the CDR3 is TGTGCCAGCAGGAAAGGGGGTCAAGCAGGGGAGCTGTTTTTT. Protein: CASRKGGQAGELFF.

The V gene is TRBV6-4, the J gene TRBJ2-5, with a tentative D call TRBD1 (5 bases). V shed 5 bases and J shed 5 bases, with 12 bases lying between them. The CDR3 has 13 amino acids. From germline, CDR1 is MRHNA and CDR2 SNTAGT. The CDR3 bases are TGTGCCAGCAGTCAGGACACCAGGGAGACCCAGTACTTC. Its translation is CASSQDTRETQYF.

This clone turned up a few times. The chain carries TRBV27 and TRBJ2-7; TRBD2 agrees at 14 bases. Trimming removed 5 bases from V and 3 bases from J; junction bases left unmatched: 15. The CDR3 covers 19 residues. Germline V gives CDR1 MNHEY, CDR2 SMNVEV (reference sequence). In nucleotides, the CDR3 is TGTGCCAGCAGTCCAACCCCGGGACTAGCGGGAGTCCGGGTCTACGAGCAGTACTTC. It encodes CASSPTPGLAGVRVYEQYF.

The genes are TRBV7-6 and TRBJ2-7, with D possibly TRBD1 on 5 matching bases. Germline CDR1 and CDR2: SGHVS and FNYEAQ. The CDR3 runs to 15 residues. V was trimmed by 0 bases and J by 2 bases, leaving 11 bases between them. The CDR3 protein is CASSLARGLAYEQYF. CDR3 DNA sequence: TGTGCCAGCAGCTTAGCAAGGGGCCTAGCCTACGAGCAGTACTTC.

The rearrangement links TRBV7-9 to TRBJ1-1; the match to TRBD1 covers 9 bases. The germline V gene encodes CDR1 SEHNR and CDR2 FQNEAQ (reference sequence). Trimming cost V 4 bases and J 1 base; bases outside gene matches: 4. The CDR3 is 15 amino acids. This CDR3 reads CASSSPGQGNTEAFF. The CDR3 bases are TGTGCCAGCAGCTCCCCGGGACAGGGGAACACTGAAGCTTTCTTT.

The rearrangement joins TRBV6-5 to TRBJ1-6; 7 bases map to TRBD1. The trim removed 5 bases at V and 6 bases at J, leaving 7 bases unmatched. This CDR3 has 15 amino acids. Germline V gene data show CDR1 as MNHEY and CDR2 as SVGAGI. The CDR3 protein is CASSLSTGFNSPLHF. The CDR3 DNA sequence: TGTGCCAGCAGTCTCTCGACAGGGTTTAATTCACCCCTCCACTTT.

CDR3 sequence reads: CASSWRSSYEQYF. CDR3 bases: TGTGCCAGCAGCTGGAGGAGCTCCTACGAGCAGTACTTC. The J gene is TRBJ2-7, the V gene TRBV7-9, with a possible D match to TRBD2 (5 bases). CDR3 size: 13 residues. Germline CDR1 SEHNR, CDR2 FQNEAQ (reference sequence). The V and J ends lost 4 bases and 0 bases respectively, with 7 bases between them.